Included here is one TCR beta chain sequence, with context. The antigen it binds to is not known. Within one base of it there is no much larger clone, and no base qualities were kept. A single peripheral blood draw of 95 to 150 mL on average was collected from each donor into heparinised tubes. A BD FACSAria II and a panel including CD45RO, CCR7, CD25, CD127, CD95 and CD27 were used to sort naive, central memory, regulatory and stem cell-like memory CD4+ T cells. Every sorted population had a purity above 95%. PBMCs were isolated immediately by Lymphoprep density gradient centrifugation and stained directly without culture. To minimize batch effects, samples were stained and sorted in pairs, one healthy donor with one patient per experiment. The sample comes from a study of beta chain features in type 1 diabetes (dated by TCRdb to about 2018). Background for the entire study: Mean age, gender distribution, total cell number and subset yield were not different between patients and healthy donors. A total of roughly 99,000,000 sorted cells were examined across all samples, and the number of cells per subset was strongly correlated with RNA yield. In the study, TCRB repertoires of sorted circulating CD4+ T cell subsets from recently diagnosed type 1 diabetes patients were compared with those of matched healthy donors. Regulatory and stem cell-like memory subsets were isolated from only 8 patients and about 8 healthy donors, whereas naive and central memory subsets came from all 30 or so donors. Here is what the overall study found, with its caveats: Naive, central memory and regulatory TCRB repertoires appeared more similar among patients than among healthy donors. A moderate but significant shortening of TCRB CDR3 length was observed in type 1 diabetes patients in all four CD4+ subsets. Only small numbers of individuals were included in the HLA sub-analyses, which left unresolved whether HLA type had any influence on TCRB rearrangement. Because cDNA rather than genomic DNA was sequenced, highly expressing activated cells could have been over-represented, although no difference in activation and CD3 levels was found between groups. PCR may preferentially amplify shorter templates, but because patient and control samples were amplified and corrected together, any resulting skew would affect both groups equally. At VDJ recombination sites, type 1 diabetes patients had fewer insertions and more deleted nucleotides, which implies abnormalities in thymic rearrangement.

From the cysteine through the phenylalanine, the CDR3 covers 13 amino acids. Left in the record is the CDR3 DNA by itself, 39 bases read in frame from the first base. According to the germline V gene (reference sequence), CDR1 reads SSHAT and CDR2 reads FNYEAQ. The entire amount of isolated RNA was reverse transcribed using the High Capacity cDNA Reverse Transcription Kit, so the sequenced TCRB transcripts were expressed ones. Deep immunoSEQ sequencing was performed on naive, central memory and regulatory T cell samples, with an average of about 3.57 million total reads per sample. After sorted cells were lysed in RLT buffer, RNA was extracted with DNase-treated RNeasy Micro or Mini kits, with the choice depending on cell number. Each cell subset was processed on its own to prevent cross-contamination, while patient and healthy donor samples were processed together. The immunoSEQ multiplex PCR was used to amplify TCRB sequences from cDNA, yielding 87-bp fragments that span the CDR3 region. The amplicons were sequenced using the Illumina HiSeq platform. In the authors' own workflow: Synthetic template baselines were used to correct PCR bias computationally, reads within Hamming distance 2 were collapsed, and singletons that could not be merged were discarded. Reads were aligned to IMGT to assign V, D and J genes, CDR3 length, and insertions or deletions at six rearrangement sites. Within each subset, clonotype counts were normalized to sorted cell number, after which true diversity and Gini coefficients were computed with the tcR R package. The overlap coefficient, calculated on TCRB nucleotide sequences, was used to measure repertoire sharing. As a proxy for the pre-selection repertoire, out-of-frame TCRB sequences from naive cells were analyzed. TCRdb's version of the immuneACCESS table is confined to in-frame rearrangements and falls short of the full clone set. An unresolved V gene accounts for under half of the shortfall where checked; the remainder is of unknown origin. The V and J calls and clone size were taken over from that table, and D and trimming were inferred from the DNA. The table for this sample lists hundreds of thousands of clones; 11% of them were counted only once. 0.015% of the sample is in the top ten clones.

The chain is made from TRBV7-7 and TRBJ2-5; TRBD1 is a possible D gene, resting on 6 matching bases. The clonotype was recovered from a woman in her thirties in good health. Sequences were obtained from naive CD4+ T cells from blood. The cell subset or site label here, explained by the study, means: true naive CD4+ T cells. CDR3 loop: CASRTVDGKTQYF. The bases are TGTGCTAGCCGGACAGTGGACGGGAAGACCCAGTACTTC.